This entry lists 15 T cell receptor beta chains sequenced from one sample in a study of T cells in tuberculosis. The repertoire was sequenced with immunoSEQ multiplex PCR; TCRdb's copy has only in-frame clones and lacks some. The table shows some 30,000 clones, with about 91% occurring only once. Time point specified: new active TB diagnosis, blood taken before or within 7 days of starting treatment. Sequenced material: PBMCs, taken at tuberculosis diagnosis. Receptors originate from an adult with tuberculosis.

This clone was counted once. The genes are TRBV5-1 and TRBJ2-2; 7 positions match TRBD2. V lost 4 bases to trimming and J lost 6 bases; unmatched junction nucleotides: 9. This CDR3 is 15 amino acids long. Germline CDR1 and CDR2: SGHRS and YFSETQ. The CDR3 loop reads CASSEGLGLSGELFF. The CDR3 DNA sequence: TGCGCCAGCAGCGAAGGACTAGGTCTATCCGGGGAGCTGTTTTTT.

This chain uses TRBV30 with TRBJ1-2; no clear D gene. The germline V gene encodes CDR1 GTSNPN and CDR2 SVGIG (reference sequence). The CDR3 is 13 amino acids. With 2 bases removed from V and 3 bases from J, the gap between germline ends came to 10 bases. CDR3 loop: CAWSQTAYYGYTF. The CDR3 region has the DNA TGTGCCTGGAGTCAAACTGCCTACTATGGCTACACCTTC.

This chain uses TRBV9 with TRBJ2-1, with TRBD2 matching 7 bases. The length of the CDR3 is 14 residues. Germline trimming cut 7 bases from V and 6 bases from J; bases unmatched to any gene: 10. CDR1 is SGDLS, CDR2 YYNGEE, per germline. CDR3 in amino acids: CASSSGEGLNEQFF. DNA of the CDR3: TGTGCCAGCTCCAGCGGGGAAGGCCTCAATGAGCAGTTCTTC.

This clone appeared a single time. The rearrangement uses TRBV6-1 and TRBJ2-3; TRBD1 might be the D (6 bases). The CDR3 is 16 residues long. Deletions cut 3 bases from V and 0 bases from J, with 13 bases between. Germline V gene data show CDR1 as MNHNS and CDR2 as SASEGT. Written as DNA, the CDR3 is TGTGCCAGCAGTGACCTAGGGGGATTAAGCACAGATACGCAGTATTTT. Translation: CASSDLGGLSTDTQYF.

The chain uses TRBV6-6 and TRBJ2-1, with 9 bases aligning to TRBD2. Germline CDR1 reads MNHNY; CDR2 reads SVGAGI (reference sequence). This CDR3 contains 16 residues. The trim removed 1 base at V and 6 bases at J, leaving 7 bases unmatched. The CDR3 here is CASSYLGGTSSNEQFF. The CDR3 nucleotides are TGTGCCAGCAGTTACTTGGGGGGGACTAGCAGCAATGAGCAGTTCTTC.

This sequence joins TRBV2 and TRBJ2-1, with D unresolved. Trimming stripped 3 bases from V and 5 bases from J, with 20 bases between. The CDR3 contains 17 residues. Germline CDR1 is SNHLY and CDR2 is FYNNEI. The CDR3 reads CASSDQYLVSPHNEQFF. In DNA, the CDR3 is TGTGCCAGCAGTGACCAATATTTAGTCTCTCCCCACAATGAGCAGTTCTTC. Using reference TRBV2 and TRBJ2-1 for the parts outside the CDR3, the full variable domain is EPEVTQTPSHQVTQMGQEVILRCVPISNHLYFYWYRQILGQKVEFLVSFYNNEISEKSEIFDDQFSVERPDGSNFTLKIRSTKLEDSAMYFCASSDQYLVSPHNEQFFGPGTRLTVL.

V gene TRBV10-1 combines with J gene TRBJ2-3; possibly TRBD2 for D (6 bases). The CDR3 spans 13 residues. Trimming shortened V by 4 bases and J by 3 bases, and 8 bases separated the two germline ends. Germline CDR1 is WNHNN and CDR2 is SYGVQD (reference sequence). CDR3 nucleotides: TGCGCCAGCAGTGTACGGGGGACAGATACGCAGTATTTT. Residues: CASSVRGTDTQYF.

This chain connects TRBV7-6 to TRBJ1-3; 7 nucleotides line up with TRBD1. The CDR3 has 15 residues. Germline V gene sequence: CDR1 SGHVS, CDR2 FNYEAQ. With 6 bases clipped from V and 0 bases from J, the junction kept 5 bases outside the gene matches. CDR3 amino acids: CASRDGTASGNTIYF. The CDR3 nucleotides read TGTGCCAGCAGGGACGGGACAGCCTCTGGAAACACCATATATTTT.

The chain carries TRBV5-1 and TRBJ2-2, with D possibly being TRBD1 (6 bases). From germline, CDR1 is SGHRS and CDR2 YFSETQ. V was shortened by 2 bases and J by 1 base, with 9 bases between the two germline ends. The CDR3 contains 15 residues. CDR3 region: CASSLTGMNTGELFF. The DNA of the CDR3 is TGCGCCAGCAGCTTAACAGGGATGAACACCGGGGAGCTGTTTTTT.

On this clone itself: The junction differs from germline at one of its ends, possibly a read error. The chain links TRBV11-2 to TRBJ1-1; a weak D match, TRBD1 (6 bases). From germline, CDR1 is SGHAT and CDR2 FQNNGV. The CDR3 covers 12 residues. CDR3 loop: CASSLVQGTPHF. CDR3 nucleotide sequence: TGTGCCAGCAGCTTAGTCCAAGGGACACCCCACTTT.

CDR3: CASSLGPSTDTQYF. CDR3 coding DNA: TGTGCCAGCAGCTTAGGGCCGTCAACAGATACGCAGTATTTT. This sequence joins TRBV7-6 and TRBJ2-3; D call uncertain. The CDR3 totals 14 residues. V was pared by 1 base and J by 3 bases, with 8 bases between. The germline V gene encodes CDR1 SGHVS and CDR2 FNYEAQ.

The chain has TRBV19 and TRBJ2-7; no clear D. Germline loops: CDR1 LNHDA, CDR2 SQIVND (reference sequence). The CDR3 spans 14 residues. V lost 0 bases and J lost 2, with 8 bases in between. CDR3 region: CASSIDLTTYEQYF. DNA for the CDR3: TGTGCCAGTAGTATAGATCTGACAACCTACGAGCAGTACTTC.

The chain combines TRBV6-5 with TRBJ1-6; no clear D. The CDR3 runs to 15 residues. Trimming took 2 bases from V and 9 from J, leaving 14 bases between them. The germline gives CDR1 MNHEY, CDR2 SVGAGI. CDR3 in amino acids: CASSYVLGRVSPLHF. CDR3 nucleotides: TGTGCCAGCAGTTACGTCCTAGGGAGGGTTTCACCCCTCCACTTT.

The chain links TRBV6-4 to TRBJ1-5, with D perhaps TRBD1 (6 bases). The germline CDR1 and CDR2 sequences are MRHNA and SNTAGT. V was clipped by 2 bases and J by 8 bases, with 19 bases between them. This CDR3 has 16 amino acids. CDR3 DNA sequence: TGTGCCAGCAGTGACGCACCGGGACAAGGTCGCGAGCCCCAGCATTTT. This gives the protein CASSDAPGQGREPQHF.

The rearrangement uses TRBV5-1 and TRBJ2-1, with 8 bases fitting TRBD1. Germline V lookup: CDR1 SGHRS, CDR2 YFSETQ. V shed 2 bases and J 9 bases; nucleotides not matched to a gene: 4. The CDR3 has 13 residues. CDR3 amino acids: CASSFNRGSEQFF. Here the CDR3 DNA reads TGCGCCAGCAGCTTTAACAGGGGGAGTGAGCAGTTCTTC.